This T cell receptor beta chain was sequenced during a study of blood T cell repertoires in COVID-19. V was shortened by 3 bases and J by 2 bases, with 14 bases between the two germline ends. This CDR3 comprises 15 residues. Looked up from germline, CDR1 is LGHNA and CDR2 is YSLEER. Participants came from about two dozen US areas, aged about 18 to 89 years. The recovered donors of Cohort 3 showed two negative PCRs, clearance, or symptom resolution. Generated by immunoSEQ multiplex PCR, the TCRdb table keeps only in-frame clones and is missing some. The sample holds some 300,000 clones, roughly 91% seen once.

This sequence originates from a woman aged 30 to 39 who had recovered from COVID-19. Sequencing was done on a sample of PBMCs or T cells enriched from blood (not recorded which). The chain employs TRBV4-3 and TRBJ2-7; perhaps TRBD2 as D (5 bases). CDR3 residues: CASSHASLGTYEQYF. The CDR3 region has the DNA TGCGCCAGCAGCCACGCCTCTCTCGGGACCTACGAGCAGTACTTC.